This T cell receptor beta chain came from a study of T cells after yellow fever vaccination. TCRdb ran MiXCR on the 5' RACE reads and lists one entry per CDR3 protein. The sample yields 250,000 or so distinct CDR3 sequences, roughly 3.5% seen once. With 0 bases removed from V and 1 base from J, the gap between germline ends came to 7 bases. This CDR3 is built from 14 residues. The V gene's germline CDR1 is SGHRS and CDR2 YFSETQ. Study-wide findings and caveats: The study re-detected most primary-vaccination clones after the booster (roughly 96% CD4, approximately 88% CD8).

This clonotype was counted at least ten times. Its antigen remains unknown. The genes are TRBV5-1 and TRBJ1-1; unclear D gene. This sequence was found in a man between 18 and 35 years old who received the YFV17D yellow fever vaccine. This specimen consisted of PBMCs, obtained 15 days after the yellow fever booster vaccination. The CDR3 loop is CASSLVQSNTEAFF. The DNA for the CDR3 is TGCGCCAGCAGCTTGGTCCAGTCGAACACTGAAGCTTTCTTT.